This T cell receptor (beta chain) was sequenced during a study of OX40 agonist ivuxolimab in advanced cancers. Overall study context: Patients receiving dose escalation had hepatocellular carcinoma, melanoma, renal cell or head and neck cancer.

Study-level results: Expansion of clones was among the lowest in partial responders at 0.1-3.0 mg/kg. There were also nonresponders showing low normalized T-cell clonal expansion.

CDR3 length: 14 amino acids. Looked up from germline, CDR1 is SGHKS and CDR2 is YYEKEE (reference sequence). The ends were cut back, 2 bases at V and 7 bases at J, with 15 bases in the middle. Produced via immunoSEQ multiplex PCR; TCRdb's table is partial and in-frame only. Of 45,000 to 50,000 clones detected, 80% to 90% appear once; the ten largest clones hold just over 50%. Turning to this clone: Antigen specificity is unknown.

The source was CD4+ or CD8+ T cells sorted from blood, collected in a trial of the OX40 agonist ivuxolimab. The chain has TRBV5-5 and TRBJ1-1, with D tentatively TRBD1 (6 bases). This receptor was identified in an adult with an advanced solid tumor such as melanoma, head and neck, liver or kidney cancer. This chain's CDR3 is CASSFEGVVYEAFF. CDR3 sequence (DNA): TGTGCCAGCAGCTTCGAGGGGGTGGTCTATGAAGCTTTCTTT.